The TCR beta chain described here comes from a study of T cells in Graves' hyperthyroidism and ophthalmopathy. Findings of the study overall: In blood, most of the thyroid clonotypes expanded above 0.001 were also present.

This clonotype has at least ten counts. Its antigen is still unknown. Researchers amplified the TCR beta CDR3 regions from RNA transcripts. HTBI primers drove first-round RT-PCR of the TCR CDR3. In TCRdb, the multiplex PCR reads were re-called with MiXCR into one record per CDR3 protein. The sample includes roughly 500,000 distinct CDR3 sequences, roughly a quarter seen only once; the top ten take about 11%. This receptor was taken from a woman under 40 with Graves' ophthalmopathy. The sample taken for sequencing was blood.

CDR3 in DNA: TGTGCCGGACGCTCCCGGGACAGGGTGAACACCGGGGAGCTGTTTTTT. Translated: CAGRSRDRVNTGELFF. The chain has TRBV2 and TRBJ2-2; 9 bases are shared with TRBD1. CDR3 length: 16 residues. The germline gives CDR1 SNHLY, CDR2 FYNNEI. J gave up 1 base and V 11 bases, and 11 bases lay outside the gene matches.